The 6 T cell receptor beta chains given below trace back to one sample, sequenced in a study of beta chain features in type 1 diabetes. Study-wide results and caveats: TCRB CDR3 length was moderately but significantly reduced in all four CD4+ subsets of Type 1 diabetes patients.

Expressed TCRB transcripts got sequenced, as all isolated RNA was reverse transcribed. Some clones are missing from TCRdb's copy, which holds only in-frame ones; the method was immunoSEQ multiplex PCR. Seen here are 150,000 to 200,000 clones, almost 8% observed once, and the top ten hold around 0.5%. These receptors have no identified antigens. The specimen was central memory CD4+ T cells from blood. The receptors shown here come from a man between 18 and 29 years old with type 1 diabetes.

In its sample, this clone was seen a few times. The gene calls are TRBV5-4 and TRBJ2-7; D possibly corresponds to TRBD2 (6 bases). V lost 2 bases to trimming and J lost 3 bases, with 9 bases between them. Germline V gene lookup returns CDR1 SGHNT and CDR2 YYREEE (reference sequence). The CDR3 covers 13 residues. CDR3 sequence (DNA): TGTGCCAGCAGCTTCGGGGGAGGCTACGAGCAGTACTTC. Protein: CASSFGGGYEQYF.

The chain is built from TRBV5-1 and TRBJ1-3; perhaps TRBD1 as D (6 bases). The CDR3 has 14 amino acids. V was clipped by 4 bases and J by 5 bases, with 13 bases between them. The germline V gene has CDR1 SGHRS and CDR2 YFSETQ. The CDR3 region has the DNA TGCGCCAGCAGCCCGGACAGATTCCGAAACACCATATATTTT. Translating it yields CASSPDRFRNTIYF. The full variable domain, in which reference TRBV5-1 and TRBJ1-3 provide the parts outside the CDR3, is KAGVTQTPRYLIKTRGQQVTLSCSPISGHRSVSWYQQTPGQGLQFLFEYFSETQRNKGNFPGRFSGRQFSNSRSEMNVSTLELGDSALYLCASSPDRFRNTIYFGEGSWLTVV.

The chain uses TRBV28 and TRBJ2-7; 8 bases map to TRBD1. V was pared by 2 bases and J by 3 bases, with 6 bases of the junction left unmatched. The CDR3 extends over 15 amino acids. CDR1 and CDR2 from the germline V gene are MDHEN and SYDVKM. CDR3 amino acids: CASSLIRDRNYEQYF. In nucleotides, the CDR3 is TGTGCCAGCAGTTTAATTAGGGACAGGAACTACGAGCAGTACTTC.

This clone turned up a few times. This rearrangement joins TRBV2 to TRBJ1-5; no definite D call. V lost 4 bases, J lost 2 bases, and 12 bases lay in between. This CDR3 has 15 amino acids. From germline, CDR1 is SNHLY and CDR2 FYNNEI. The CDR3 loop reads CASSASEGGNQPQHF. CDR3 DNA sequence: TGTGCCAGCAGTGCGTCAGAGGGCGGCAATCAGCCCCAGCATTTT.

The CDR3 DNA is TGTGCCAGTAGTATAGCGGGACACCTCTCCTACGAGCAGTACTTC. It codes for CASSIAGHLSYEQYF. This sequence joins TRBV19 and TRBJ2-7; possible D gene TRBD1, 6 bases. Germline CDR1 reads LNHDA; CDR2 reads SQIVND (reference sequence). This CDR3 region has 15 residues. V lost 1 base, J lost 0 bases, and 10 bases lay in between.

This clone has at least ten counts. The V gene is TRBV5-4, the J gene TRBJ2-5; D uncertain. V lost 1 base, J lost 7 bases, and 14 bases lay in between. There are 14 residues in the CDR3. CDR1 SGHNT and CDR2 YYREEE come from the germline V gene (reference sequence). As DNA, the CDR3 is TGTGCCAGCAGCTTGTCCTTGGAGTTGGCGACCCAGTACTTC. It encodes CASSLSLELATQYF.